Sequencing of this TCR beta chain was carried out in a study of blood T cell repertoires in COVID-19. In the study overall: PBMCs, B-cell-depleted T cells, or T cells provided the cDNA or gDNA that made up the material.

Data came from immunoSEQ multiplex PCR; TCRdb stores just in-frame clones and leaves some out. The table includes roughly 260,000 clones, around 90% detected once. CDR1 LNHDA and CDR2 SQIVND come from the germline V gene (reference sequence). The CDR3 covers 15 residues. Between the trimmed V and J ends, which lost 6 bases and 5 bases, there was a span of 19 bases. This TCR was sampled from a human donor in a cohort exposed to, infected with or recovered from COVID-19 (not recorded which). The donor label of this sample is uncertain. The chain recombines TRBV19 with TRBJ1-1, with a possible D match to TRBD1 (6 bases). Sequencing was done on a sample of PBMCs or T cells enriched from blood (not recorded which). CDR3 in amino acids: CASRPAGRGATEAFF. The CDR3 coding sequence is TGTGCCAGTAGACCCGCAGGGCGGGGGGCAACTGAAGCTTTCTTT.